These 14 T cell receptor beta chains were all obtained from the same sample, sequenced in a study of metastatic and nonmetastatic thyroid tumors. Nobody among the patients had been given any treatment before thyroid surgery. TCRdb reanalyzed the PCR reads via MiXCR. The data show 15,000 to 20,000 clones, with around a third seen just once and 20% held by the top ten. The sequenced sample was adjacent normal tissue. These receptor sequences come from a female donor with papillary thyroid cancer or a benign thyroid nodule (not recorded which). Some clones in this sample may be carry-over from other donors' samples.

The sample holds one count of this clone. The chain couples TRBV4-2 to TRBJ2-1; TRBD2 aligns across 13 bases. The ends lost 3 bases at V and 7 bases at J; junction bases unmatched: 9. Germline V CDR1 and CDR2: LGHNA, YNFKEQ. The CDR3 is 17 residues long. CDR3 sequence: CASSHGTSGNRRNEQFF. The CDR3 DNA sequence: TGTGCCAGCAGCCACGGGACTAGCGGGAATAGGCGAAATGAGCAGTTCTTC.

There are a few counts of this clone. The chain couples TRBV28 to TRBJ1-2; a weak D match, TRBD1 (6 bases). CDR1 is MDHEN and CDR2 is SYDVKM in the germline V gene. V lost 8 bases to trimming and J lost 3 bases, with 19 bases between them. The CDR3 extends over 15 amino acids. The CDR3 region is CASSGRGSPDYGYTF. Written as DNA, the CDR3 is TGTGCCAGCTCGGGGAGGGGGAGTCCGGACTATGGCTACACCTTC.

This clone was seen only a few times. The chain uses TRBV6-4 and TRBJ1-2, with D hard to call. The ends were cut back, 0 bases at V and 7 bases at J, with 9 bases in the middle. Germline loops: CDR1 MRHNA, CDR2 SNTAGT. This CDR3 region has 13 residues. The CDR3 spells CASSDSGESGYTF. CDR3 nucleotide sequence: TGTGCCAGCAGTGACTCCGGGGAGAGTGGCTACACCTTC.

This clone was counted only a few times. The gene calls are TRBV19 and TRBJ2-2; unclear D gene. Trimming took off 2 bases at V and 7 bases at J, with 5 bases between the two ends. The germline V gene encodes CDR1 LNHDA and CDR2 SQIVND (reference sequence). The CDR3 runs 12 residues. The CDR3 DNA reads as TGTGCCAGTAGTATAAGGAACGGGGAGCTGTTTTTT. Encoded protein: CASSIRNGELFF. Drawing the rest from reference TRBV19 and TRBJ2-2, the complete variable domain is DGGITQSPKYLFRKEGQNVTLSCEQNLNHDAMYWYRQDPGQGLRLIYYSQIVNDFQKGDIAEGYSVSREKKESFPLTVTSAQKNPTAFYLCASSIRNGELFFGEGSRLTVL.

This clone has a handful of counts. This chain links TRBV19 with TRBJ2-2; D remains ambiguous. Per germline, CDR1 LNHDA and CDR2 SQIVND (reference sequence). V was clipped by 7 bases and J by 6 bases, with 15 bases between them. This CDR3 comprises 14 residues. CDR3 sequence (DNA): TGTGCCAGTAACGGGCCCTCCGGCTCCGGGGAGCTGTTTTTT. Translated, it gives CASNGPSGSGELFF.

The chain uses TRBV6-2 or TRBV6-3 and TRBJ2-2; 9 bases map to TRBD1. With V trimmed by 6 bases and J by 5 bases, 1 base remained unmatched. Germline CDR1 reads MNHEY; CDR2 reads SVGEGT. The length of the CDR3 is 13 residues. CDR3 in amino acids: CASRGTGTGELFF. The CDR3 coding sequence is TGTGCCAGCAGGGGGACAGGGACCGGGGAGCTGTTTTTT.

This clone was detected only a few times. This rearrangement joins TRBV6-1 to TRBJ2-3; D unresolved. This CDR3 contains 13 residues. The V gene lost 5 bases and the J gene lost 6 bases, with 12 bases spanning the gap. Germline V lookup: CDR1 MNHNS, CDR2 SASEGT. CDR3 region: CASSQAPEDTQYF. CDR3 in DNA: TGTGCCAGCAGTCAGGCTCCCGAGGATACGCAGTATTTT.

This clone was observed a handful of times. This chain joins TRBV6-1 and TRBJ2-7; D ambiguous. The V gene's germline CDR1 is MNHNS and CDR2 SASEGT. Trimming left V 7 bases short and J 3 bases short, with 7 bases between. CDR3 size: 11 residues. The CDR3 loop is CASKGNYEQYF. As DNA, the CDR3 is TGTGCCAGCAAGGGCAACTACGAGCAGTACTTC.

This clone showed up many times. This rearrangement joins TRBV2 to TRBJ2-1; D gene ambiguous. Trimming cost V 3 bases and J 3 bases, with 3 bases left between them. Germline V CDR1 and CDR2: SNHLY, FYNNEI. The CDR3 spans 12 residues. CDR3 sequence (DNA): TGTGCCAGCAGTGACCACTACAATGAGCAGTTCTTC. Protein: CASSDHYNEQFF.

The table lists this clone with many counts. The chain recombines TRBV5-6 with TRBJ2-3; D possibly matches TRBD1 or TRBD2 (5 bases each). V lost 2 bases, J lost 2 bases, and 18 bases lay in between. CDR3 length: 17 residues. Germline loops: CDR1 SGHDT, CDR2 YYEEEE. The CDR3 DNA is TGTGCCAGCAGCTTTGACAGCCCCGAGGGGTTCACAGATACGCAGTATTTT. It codes for CASSFDSPEGFTDTQYF.

The chain joins TRBV4-3 to TRBJ2-5, with 7 positions matching TRBD2. The CDR3 runs 15 residues. V shed 0 bases, J shed 5 bases, and the junction held 6 bases outside the gene matches. CDR1 and CDR2 from the germline V gene are LGHNA and YSLEER. The DNA for the CDR3 is TGCGCCAGCAGCCAAGAGGCGGCGGGAGTTGAGACCCAGTACTTC. This codes for CASSQEAAGVETQYF.

This clone was observed a handful of times. This chain uses TRBV20-1 with TRBJ2-3; TRBD1 matches at 8 bases. The trim removed 5 bases at V and 5 bases at J, leaving 9 bases unmatched. CDR1 and CDR2 (germline): DFQATT, SNEGSKA (reference sequence). The CDR3 runs to 14 residues. CDR3 loop: CSARRTGSVDTQYF. The CDR3 nucleotides read TGCAGTGCTCGCAGGACAGGGTCAGTAGATACGCAGTATTTT.

The table lists this clone with many counts. A much larger clone lies a single base off, so this may be a read error. The genes are TRBV29-1 and TRBJ1-2; no reliable D call. Trimming left V 4 bases short and J 1 base short, with 10 bases between. The V gene's germline CDR1 is SQVTM and CDR2 ANQGSEA. The CDR3 loop spans 13 amino acids. The CDR3 loop is CSVGRRVNYGYTF. CDR3 DNA sequence: TGCAGCGTTGGACGTAGGGTTAACTATGGCTACACCTTC.

This clone was counted a single time. This chain connects TRBV30 to TRBJ2-1; TRBD1 agrees at 8 bases. The CDR3 loop spans 14 amino acids. Germline V lookup: CDR1 GTSNPN, CDR2 SVGIG (reference sequence). V was clipped by 3 bases and J by 5 bases; unmatched bases: 6. CDR3 sequence: CAWSDADRDNEQFF. Written as DNA, the CDR3 is TGTGCCTGGAGCGACGCGGACAGGGACAATGAGCAGTTCTTC.